A single sample gave rise to the 6 T cell receptor beta chains below, sequenced in a study of cytomegalovirus exposure and HLA in healthy donors. PCR involved 60 Vbeta and 13 Jbeta primers. Profiling relied on immunoSEQ multiplex PCR, and the TCRdb table lists in-frame clones only, not all of them. Among around 110,000 clones listed, around three quarters were seen once. The sample taken for sequencing was PBMCs. These receptors all come from a woman between 45 and 65 years old in good health and CMV-seropositive.

The genes are TRBV27 and TRBJ2-1; the match to TRBD2 covers 12 bases. This CDR3 comprises 15 residues. Trimming removed 3 bases from V and 11 bases from J; junction bases left unmatched: 8. Germline V gives CDR1 MNHEY, CDR2 SMNVEV (reference sequence). Written as DNA, the CDR3 is TGTGCCAGCAGTTTGTCTAGCGGGGGGGTCGTTAAGCAGTTCTTC. As protein: CASSLSSGGVVKQFF.

By its share, this clone is medium-sized. The chain employs TRBV7-9 and TRBJ1-4; 8 nucleotides align to TRBD1. The CDR3 sequence is 15 residues long. V was pared by 5 bases and J by 3 bases, with 5 bases of the junction left unmatched. Per germline, CDR1 SEHNR and CDR2 FQNEAQ (reference sequence). The CDR3 loop is CASSLTDRANEKLFF. For the CDR3, the DNA is TGTGCCAGCAGCCTGACGGACAGGGCTAATGAAAAACTGTTTTTT. The full variable domain, with the rest looked up from reference TRBV7-9 and TRBJ1-4, is DTGVSQNPRHKITKRGQNVTFRCDPISEHNRLYWYRQTLGQGPEFLTYFQNEAQLEKSRLLSDRFSAERPKGSFSTLEIQRTEQGDSAMYLCASSLTDRANEKLFFGSGTQLSVL.

The chain has TRBV6-5 and TRBJ1-4, with a possible D match to TRBD1 (5 bases). The CDR3 is 15 amino acids. V was shortened by 6 bases and J by 5 bases, with 16 bases between the two germline ends. Germline V gene lookup returns CDR1 MNHEY and CDR2 SVGAGI. The CDR3 sequence is CASSNPAGFNEKLFF. The CDR3 DNA follows: TGTGCCAGCAGCAACCCCGCAGGGTTCAATGAAAAACTGTTTTTT.

The V call is TRBV20-1, the J call TRBJ1-2; D gene ambiguous. CDR3 length: 11 residues. Germline loops: CDR1 DFQATT, CDR2 SNEGSKA (reference sequence). Trimming took off 3 bases at V and 5 bases at J, with 7 bases between the two ends. CDR3 loop: CSASPLYGYTF. CDR3 nucleotide sequence: TGCAGTGCTAGCCCGTTGTATGGCTACACCTTC.

The chain employs TRBV9 and TRBJ1-1; D may be TRBD1 (5 bases). The CDR3 runs 16 residues. Trimming pared 1 base from V and 2 bases from J, leaving 15 bases between. Per germline, CDR1 SGDLS and CDR2 YYNGEE. The CDR3: CASSVTGHGVNTEAFF. CDR3 coding DNA: TGTGCCAGCAGCGTAACCGGACATGGGGTCAACACTGAAGCTTTCTTT.

The chain recombines TRBV29-1 with TRBJ1-2; the match to TRBD1 covers 7 bases. Per germline, CDR1 SQVTM and CDR2 ANQGSEA. Trimming took 6 bases from V and 8 from J; bases not matched to a gene: 12. The CDR3 is 13 amino acids. The chain's CDR3 is CSVSGTALGGYTF. The CDR3 DNA sequence: TGCAGCGTATCCGGGACAGCCCTGGGAGGCTACACCTTC.